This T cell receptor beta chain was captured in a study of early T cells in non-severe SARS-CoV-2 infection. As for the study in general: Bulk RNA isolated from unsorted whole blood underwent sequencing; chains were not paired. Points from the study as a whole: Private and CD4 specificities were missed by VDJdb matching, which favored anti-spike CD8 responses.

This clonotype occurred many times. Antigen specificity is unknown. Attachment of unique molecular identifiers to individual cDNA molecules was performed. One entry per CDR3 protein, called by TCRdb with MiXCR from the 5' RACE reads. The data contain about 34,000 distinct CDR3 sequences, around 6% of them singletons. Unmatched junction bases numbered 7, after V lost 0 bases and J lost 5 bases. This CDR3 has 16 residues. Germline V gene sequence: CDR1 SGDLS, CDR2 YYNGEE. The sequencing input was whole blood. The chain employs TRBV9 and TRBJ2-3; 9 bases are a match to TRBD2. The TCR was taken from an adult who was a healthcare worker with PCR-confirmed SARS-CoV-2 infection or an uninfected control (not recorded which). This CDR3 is CASSVAAGGHGDTQYF. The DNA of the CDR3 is TGTGCCAGCAGCGTAGCGGCGGGGGGGCATGGAGATACGCAGTATTTT.